Listed below are T cell receptor beta chains from one sample, sequenced in a study of blood T cell repertoires in COVID-19. This table comes from immunoSEQ multiplex PCR, and its TCRdb copy is limited to in-frame clones, with some not included. The table shows about 150,000 clones, with about 88% occurring only once. Sequencing was carried out using peripheral blood. The receptors shown here come from a woman aged 60 to 75 with COVID-19, enrolled during active disease. Each CDR3 is given with its conserved first and last residue. Fields, in order: J gene, V gene, D gene, clone size, CDR3 DNA, CDR3 protein. D genes are given only for firm matches. A clone size is listed for some rows: how often the clone was seen (once, few, many), or a class if it is expanded.

j_gene: TRBJ1-4
v_gene: TRBV18
d_gene: TRBD1
abundance: -
CDR3nt: TGTGCCAGCTCACCCGGACAGGGGGAAAAACTGTTTTTT
CDR3aa: CASSPGQGEKLFF

j_gene: TRBJ1-2
v_gene: TRBV15
d_gene: -
abundance: -
CDR3nt: TGTGCCACCAGCAGAGAGCCAGGGGCGCGTGGCTACACCTTC
CDR3aa: CATSREPGARGYTF

j_gene: TRBJ2-1
v_gene: TRBV5-1
d_gene: -
abundance: -
CDR3nt: TGCGCCAGCAGCCTCGACGGGAACTCCTACAATGAGCAGTTCTTC
CDR3aa: CASSLDGNSYNEQFF

j_gene: TRBJ2-1
v_gene: TRBV5-1
d_gene: TRBD2
abundance: -
CDR3nt: TGCGCCAGCAGCTTTTTTGGGACTAGCGGAAACAATGAGCAGTTCTTC
CDR3aa: CASSFFGTSGNNEQFF

j_gene: TRBJ2-1
v_gene: TRBV6-5
d_gene: TRBD1
abundance: few
CDR3nt: TGTGCCACAATGCCGGACAGGGAATACAATGAGCAGTTCTTC
CDR3aa: CATMPDREYNEQFF

j_gene: TRBJ2-3
v_gene: TRBV24-1
d_gene: -
abundance: few
CDR3nt: TGTGCCACCAGTGGGGGAGTCAACTCAGGTACGCAGTATTTT
CDR3aa: CATSGGVNSGTQYF

j_gene: TRBJ2-7
v_gene: TRBV5-1
d_gene: TRBD2
abundance: -
CDR3nt: TGCGCCAGCAGCTTGTTGCTAGGGCTCGCGGGAGGGCCTGGCGAGCAGTACTTC
CDR3aa: CASSLLLGLAGGPGEQYF

j_gene: TRBJ1-4
v_gene: TRBV19
d_gene: -
abundance: few
CDR3nt: TGTGCCAGTAGTAACGCACCGGACTCCCTAAAACTGTTTTTT
CDR3aa: CASSNAPDSLKLFF

j_gene: TRBJ2-5
v_gene: TRBV5-6
d_gene: TRBD1
abundance: -
CDR3nt: TGTGCCAGCAGCCCCAAAGGGACAGGGAAAGAGACCCAGTACTTC
CDR3aa: CASSPKGTGKETQYF

j_gene: TRBJ2-5
v_gene: TRBV10-1
d_gene: -
abundance: once
CDR3nt: TGCGCCAGCAGTGACCCCACGGGGACAAGGCAAGAGACCCAGTACTTC
CDR3aa: CASSDPTGTRQETQYF

j_gene: TRBJ1-4
v_gene: TRBV5-1
d_gene: -
abundance: -
CDR3nt: TGCGCCAGCAGCCAGGGAGGTTCCAATGAAAAACTGTTTTTT
CDR3aa: CASSQGGSNEKLFF

j_gene: TRBJ2-1
v_gene: TRBV7-3
d_gene: TRBD2
abundance: -
CDR3nt: TGTGCCAGCAGCCCGTCGGGACTAGCGGGAGTGGAGCAGTTCTTC
CDR3aa: CASSPSGLAGVEQFF

j_gene: TRBJ1-1
v_gene: TRBV3-1/TRBV3-2
d_gene: TRBD1
abundance: -
CDR3nt: TGTGCCAGCACCCCTTTAGACAGGGGTCTTTTGAACACTGAAGCTTTCTTT
CDR3aa: CASTPLDRGLLNTEAFF

j_gene: TRBJ1-2
v_gene: TRBV7-8
d_gene: TRBD1
abundance: -
CDR3nt: TGTGCCAGCAGCCCAGGGGGGAGCTATGGCTACACCTTC
CDR3aa: CASSPGGSYGYTF

j_gene: TRBJ2-1
v_gene: TRBV12-3/TRBV12-4
d_gene: -
abundance: -
CDR3nt: TGTGCCAGCAGTCGTTATGTTTTCGATGAGCAGTTCTTC
CDR3aa: CASSRYVFDEQFF

j_gene: TRBJ2-3
v_gene: TRBV19
d_gene: TRBD2
abundance: few
CDR3nt: TGTGCCAGTAGTCCCCGAGGACTAGCGGGGGTGAGCACAGACACGCAGTATTTT
CDR3aa: CASSPRGLAGVSTDTQYF

j_gene: TRBJ1-5
v_gene: TRBV5-1
d_gene: TRBD1
abundance: once
CDR3nt: TGCGCCAGCAGCTTGGAGGACAGGGCGACTCAGCCCCAGCATTTT
CDR3aa: CASSLEDRATQPQHF

j_gene: TRBJ1-2
v_gene: TRBV5-4
d_gene: -
abundance: -
CDR3nt: TGTGCCAGCAGCTTGGACAGGGTCAGTTATGGCTACACCTTC
CDR3aa: CASSLDRVSYGYTF

j_gene: TRBJ2-5
v_gene: TRBV7-8
d_gene: -
abundance: once
CDR3nt: TGTGCCAGCAGCTTGAACCGGGAGACCCAGTACTTC
CDR3aa: CASSLNRETQYF

j_gene: TRBJ1-1
v_gene: TRBV7-2
d_gene: -
abundance: -
CDR3nt: TGTGCCAGCAGCTTAGCGCTCCTAGGCAGGGGGAACACTGAAGCTTTCTTT
CDR3aa: CASSLALLGRGNTEAFF

j_gene: TRBJ1-2
v_gene: TRBV5-1
d_gene: -
abundance: -
CDR3nt: TGCGCCAGCAGCTTGGCAGGATCGGGAAGTTATGGCTACACCTTC
CDR3aa: CASSLAGSGSYGYTF

j_gene: TRBJ1-6
v_gene: TRBV2
d_gene: -
abundance: -
CDR3nt: TGTGCCAGCAGTGGGACAGTTCGAAATTCACCCCTCCACTTT
CDR3aa: CASSGTVRNSPLHF

j_gene: TRBJ1-2
v_gene: TRBV5-1
d_gene: TRBD1
abundance: -
CDR3nt: TGCGCCAGCAGCTTGACAGGGGAATATGGCTACACCTTC
CDR3aa: CASSLTGEYGYTF

j_gene: TRBJ1-2
v_gene: TRBV6-5
d_gene: -
abundance: -
CDR3nt: TGTGCCAGCAGTCTAACACAGGGTGGATATGGCTACACCTTC
CDR3aa: CASSLTQGGYGYTF

j_gene: TRBJ1-3
v_gene: TRBV6-5
d_gene: -
abundance: -
CDR3nt: TGTGCCAGCTTAGACGGGTTATCTGGAAACACCATATATTTT
CDR3aa: CASLDGLSGNTIYF

j_gene: TRBJ2-5
v_gene: TRBV6-5
d_gene: -
abundance: -
CDR3nt: TGTGCCAGCAGCAAGCACGACGGGTCACAAGAGACCCAGTACTTC
CDR3aa: CASSKHDGSQETQYF

j_gene: TRBJ2-5
v_gene: TRBV7-3
d_gene: TRBD1
abundance: -
CDR3nt: TGTGCCAGCAGCTTAAATGACAGGGGGCTGGGAGAGACCCAGTACTTC
CDR3aa: CASSLNDRGLGETQYF

j_gene: TRBJ1-1
v_gene: TRBV2
d_gene: -
abundance: -
CDR3nt: TGTGCCAGCAGTCCCCGAAGGGGCAAACCGGACACTGAAGCTTTCTTT
CDR3aa: CASSPRRGKPDTEAFF

j_gene: TRBJ1-5
v_gene: TRBV2
d_gene: -
abundance: -
CDR3nt: TGTGCCAGCAGTAGGACAGATTTAGATCAGCCCCAGCATTTT
CDR3aa: CASSRTDLDQPQHF

j_gene: TRBJ1-5
v_gene: TRBV7-6
d_gene: -
abundance: -
CDR3nt: TGTGCCAGCAGCTTAGGGGGGGGGAGGAATAGCAATCAGCCCCAGCATTTT
CDR3aa: CASSLGGGRNSNQPQHF

j_gene: TRBJ1-2
v_gene: TRBV7-3
d_gene: -
abundance: once
CDR3nt: TGTGCCAGCAGCTTAACAAATGCAGCGGGGGGAGGCTACACCTTC
CDR3aa: CASSLTNAAGGGYTF

j_gene: TRBJ2-3
v_gene: TRBV5-1
d_gene: TRBD2
abundance: -
CDR3nt: TGCGCCAGCAGCTTGGGGCTAGCGGGAACAGATACGCAGTATTTT
CDR3aa: CASSLGLAGTDTQYF

j_gene: TRBJ2-2
v_gene: TRBV29-1
d_gene: -
abundance: -
CDR3nt: TGCAGCGTTGTTCTAGCCCGGAACACCGGGGAGCTGTTTTTT
CDR3aa: CSVVLARNTGELFF

j_gene: TRBJ2-1
v_gene: TRBV20-1
d_gene: TRBD2
abundance: -
CDR3nt: TGCAGTGCTAGTGCGGCTAGCGGCTCCTACAATGAGCAGTTCTTC
CDR3aa: CSASAASGSYNEQFF

j_gene: TRBJ1-1
v_gene: TRBV30
d_gene: -
abundance: -
CDR3nt: TGTGCCTGGAGTACCTACAGGGCATCCCCCACTGAAGCTTTCTTT
CDR3aa: CAWSTYRASPTEAFF

j_gene: TRBJ1-2
v_gene: TRBV5-8
d_gene: -
abundance: -
CDR3nt: TGTGCCAGCAACCTCAGGGGCCCCTATGGCTACACCTTC
CDR3aa: CASNLRGPYGYTF

j_gene: TRBJ1-5
v_gene: TRBV7-9
d_gene: -
abundance: -
CDR3nt: TGTGCCAGCAGCTTAGCGGCCGAACAGCCCCAGCATTTT
CDR3aa: CASSLAAEQPQHF